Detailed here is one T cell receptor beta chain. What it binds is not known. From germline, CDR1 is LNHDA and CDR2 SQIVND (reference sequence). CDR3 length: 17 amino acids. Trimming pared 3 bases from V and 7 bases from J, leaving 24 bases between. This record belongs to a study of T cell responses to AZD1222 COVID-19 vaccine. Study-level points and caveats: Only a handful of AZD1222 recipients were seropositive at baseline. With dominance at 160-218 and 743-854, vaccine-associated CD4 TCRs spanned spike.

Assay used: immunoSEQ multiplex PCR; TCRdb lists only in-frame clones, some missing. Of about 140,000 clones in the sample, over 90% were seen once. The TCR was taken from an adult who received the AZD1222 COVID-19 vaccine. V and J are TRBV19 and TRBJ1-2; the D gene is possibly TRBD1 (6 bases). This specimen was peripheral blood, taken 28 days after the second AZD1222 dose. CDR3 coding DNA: TGTGCCAGTAGTATTAACGGTGCGACAGCAGGGGAATGTGGCTACACCTTC. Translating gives CASSINGATAGECGYTF.